This T cell receptor beta chain derives from a study of control samples from healthy donors and cancer patients. Repertoires were generated with immunoSEQ multiplex PCR, while TCRdb's copy carries only in-frame clones and drops some. The repertoire holds 110,000 to 150,000 clones, with around 86% as singletons. Sample: blood. The sequence was obtained from a man aged 25 to 40 in good health.

The CDR3 loop reads CASRGEGERNTGELFF. Written as DNA, the CDR3 is TGTGCCAGTCGTGGTGAGGGGGAGAGAAACACCGGGGAGCTGTTTTTT. V is TRBV7-3 and J is TRBJ2-2; D may be TRBD1 (6 bases). V lost 9 bases and J lost 2, with 19 bases in between. The CDR3 consists of 16 residues. Germline V gene data show CDR1 as SGHTA and CDR2 as FQGTGA.